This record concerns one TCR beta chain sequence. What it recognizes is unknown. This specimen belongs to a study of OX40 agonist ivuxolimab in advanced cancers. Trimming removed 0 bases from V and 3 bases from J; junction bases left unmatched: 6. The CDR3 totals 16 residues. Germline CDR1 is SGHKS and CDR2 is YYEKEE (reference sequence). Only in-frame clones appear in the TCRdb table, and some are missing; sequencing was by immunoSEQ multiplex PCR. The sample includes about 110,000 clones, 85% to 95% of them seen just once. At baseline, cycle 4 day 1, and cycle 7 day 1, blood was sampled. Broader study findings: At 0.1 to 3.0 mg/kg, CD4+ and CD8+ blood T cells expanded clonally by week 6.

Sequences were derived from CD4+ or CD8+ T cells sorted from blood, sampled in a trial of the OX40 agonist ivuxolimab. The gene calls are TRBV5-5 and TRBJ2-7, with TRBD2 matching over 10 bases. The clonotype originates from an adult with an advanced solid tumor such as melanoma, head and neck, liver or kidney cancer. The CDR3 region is CASSLGLAGVYYEQYF. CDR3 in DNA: TGTGCCAGCAGCTTGGGCCTAGCGGGAGTCTACTACGAGCAGTACTTC.